Below, one T cell receptor (beta chain) is given with its context. This clonotype is hyperexpanded (1% or more) in its sample. Its antigen is not yet known. Base qualities were left out, and no much larger clone turns up one base away. V drops 4 bases and J drops 1 base, leaving 14 bases in between. The CDR3 spans 15 residues, from the cysteine through the phenylalanine. The read is trimmed to its CDR3 DNA, 45 bases read in frame from base 1. The germline V gene sets CDR1 to SGHTA and CDR2 to FQGNSA. This entry belongs to a study of vaccination and CD4 T cells after COVID-19 (dated by TCRdb to between 2021 and 2023). A note on the overall study: Convalescent patients had a positive SARS-CoV-2 result on nasal swab PCR, and of these patients, nine had mild disease and one had severe disease. The convalescent cohort included six males and four females, with two Hispanic individuals, seven Caucasians, two Asians and one multiracial person. Participants got two doses of the Pfizer-BioNTech BNT162b2 vaccine (n=8) or two doses of the Moderna mRNA-1273 vaccine (n=2). Post-COVID blood samples from convalescent patients were collected a median of about 110 days after diagnosis, with a range of about 35 to 180 days. Post-vaccine blood samples were collected a median of 72 days after the second vaccine dose, ranging from about 13 to 241 days. For stimulating the cultures, overlapping spike peptide pools were used, derived from SARS-CoV-2 as well as from the common cold coronaviruses HCoV-NL63, HCoV-OC43 and HCoV-229E. In control cultures, a CEFX viral epitope pool was used as positive control, an HIV-1 Nef peptide pool was used as negative control, or no peptide was added. The spike-specific CD4+ TCR repertoire was compared before and after mRNA vaccination in over nine COVID-19 convalescent patients and several infection-naive healthy vaccine recipients.

In the paper's terms, the treatment or condition label means: roughly 11-day PBMC culture with coronavirus spike peptide pools or control peptides (ViraFEST assay). To expand antigen-specific T cells with peptide pools and then pick out the expanded clonotypes through TCR sequencing, the study relied on the ViraFEST assay. Positive SARS-CoV-2 PCR tests in the convalescent patients dated from March to December 2020, before Alpha, Beta and Delta variants emerged in the United States. Each well held two million PBMCs cultured with approximately 9.2 ug/ml peptide pools in IMDM containing roughly 4.7% human AB serum and roughly 9 IU/ml IL-2. Half of the culture medium was replaced with fresh IL-2-containing medium on days 3 and 7. Once the cells had been in culture for about 10 days, the EasySep CD4+ T cell isolation kit was used to isolate CD4+ T cells by negative selection. Ficoll-Paque Plus gradient centrifugation was used to isolate PBMCs from whole blood, and the isolated PBMCs were then either used fresh or cryopreserved at -140C. Culture conditions were generally each tested in triplicate wells.

The method was PCR. At the Johns Hopkins FTIC core, DNA from the cultured CD4+ T cells underwent TCR sequencing with the Oncomine TCR Beta short-read assay. Genomic DNA was extracted from the cultured CD4+ T cells with the QIAamp micro DNA kit. Oncomine TCR Beta libraries from cultured CD4+ T cells were pooled with unique dual indexes and sequenced on an Illumina iSeq 100. Regarding the original processing steps: Non-productive sequences were removed, and CDR3s not starting with C, not ending with F or W, or shorter than 7 amino acids were discarded. The MANAFEST web application was used to identify antigen-specific clonotypes by comparing peptide-stimulated wells against reference wells and other culture wells. An FDR below 0.05, an odds ratio above 5, and a productive frequency above 0.1% in at least two of three replicate wells were required for clones to be considered positive. Cross-reactive clonotypes were defined as significantly expanded in both SARS-CoV-2 spike wells and at least one common cold coronavirus spike condition. CDR3 homology was assessed with Levenshtein distances (stringdist) and unrooted phylogenetic trees (ape) in R version 3.6.1. In-frame beta chains were kept once TCRdb had trimmed the public reads at Q25 with fastp and called clones with MiXCR. Each entry is one CDR3 protein sequence, shown with its most common DNA and genes. The V and J calls and clone size come from TCRdb's table, not from the authors' own analysis. This sample comprises some 10,000 distinct CDR3 sequences, around a third of them detected only once. 15% to 17% of the sample goes to the ten largest clones.

General findings and caveats noted by the study authors: In convalescent patients, a median approximately 90% of post-vaccine SARS-CoV-2-reactive clones were detected only after vaccination, suggesting vaccine-specific priming. Relatively few convalescent patients were included in the study, and early timepoints after natural infection were not analyzed. Of the vaccine-specific clones found in convalescent patients, nearly all (304 of 307) were mono-reactive for SARS-CoV-2 spike instead of being cross-reactive with common cold coronaviruses. The median number of SARS-CoV-2-reactive clonotypes rose from 20 to 25 after infection to 38 after vaccination, but the change was not significant.

The sequence derives from a human donor who had recovered from COVID-19. The specimen comprised CD4+ T cells from blood, cultured in vitro, sampled after SARS-CoV-2 vaccination. The receptor chain draws on TRBV7-2 and TRBJ2-7, with TRBD2 tentatively as D gene (6 bases match). The DNA sequence is given as TGTGCCAGCAGCTCGGGACTTCTCCAATCCTACGAGCAGTACTTC. It is translated as CASSSGLLQSYEQYF.